This entry describes one TCR beta chain. The CDR3 length is 17 residues. The germline CDR1 and CDR2 sequences are LGHNA and YNFKEQ. V was clipped by 0 bases and J by 0 bases; unmatched bases: 5. The sample belongs to a study of blood T cell repertoires in COVID-19. Overall study: From T cells, B-cell-depleted T cells, or PBMCs came the material, which was cDNA or gDNA.

This table comes from immunoSEQ multiplex PCR, and its TCRdb copy is limited to in-frame clones, with some not included. The table records more than 50,000 clones, roughly 90% of them present only once. The sequenced sample was peripheral blood. This receptor was identified in a human donor with active COVID-19. The donor label of this sample is uncertain. This chain connects TRBV4-2 to TRBJ2-1; TRBD2 matches at 7 bases. CDR3 sequence (DNA): TGTGCCAGCAGCCAAGAGGGGGGGGTATACTCCTACAATGAGCAGTTCTTC. This translates into CASSQEGGVYSYNEQFF.